This T cell receptor (beta chain) was obtained from a study of T cell responses to AZD1222 COVID-19 vaccine. Study-level results: At study baseline, merely six AZD1222 recipients were seropositive.

The CDR3 totals 14 residues. Trimming removed 3 bases from V and 4 bases from J, with 11 bases in between. Germline-derived CDR1 and CDR2 are SGHNT and YYREEE (reference sequence). Concerning this clone itself: As yet, its antigen is unknown.

The assay was immunoSEQ multiplex PCR, and TCRdb's table has in-frame clones only and misses some. The sample yields 170,000 or so clones, less than 95% seen once. The chain recombines TRBV5-4 with TRBJ1-3; weak D call: TRBD1 (5 bases). The material was peripheral blood, obtained on day 0 of AZD1222 vaccination. This TCR derives from an adult in good health. The CDR3 DNA sequence: TGTGCCAGCAGCTCCGGGACCGACGGAAACACCATATATTTT. Residues: CASSSGTDGNTIYF.